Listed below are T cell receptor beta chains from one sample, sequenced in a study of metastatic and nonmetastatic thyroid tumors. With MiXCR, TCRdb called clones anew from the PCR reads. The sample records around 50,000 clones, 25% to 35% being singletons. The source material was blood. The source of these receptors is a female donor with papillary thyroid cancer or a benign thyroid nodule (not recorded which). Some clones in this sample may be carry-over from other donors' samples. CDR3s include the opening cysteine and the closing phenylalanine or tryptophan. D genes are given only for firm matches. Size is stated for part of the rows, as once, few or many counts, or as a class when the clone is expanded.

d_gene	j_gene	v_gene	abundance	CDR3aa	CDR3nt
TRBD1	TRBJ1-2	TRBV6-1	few	CATHKVTGTGGYTF	TGTGCCACCCATAAGGTCACGGGGACAGGTGGCTACACCTTC
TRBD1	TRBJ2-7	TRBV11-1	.	CASSLVRGTGRYEQYF	TGTGCCAGCAGCTTAGTTCGAGGGACAGGGAGGTACGAGCAGTACTTC
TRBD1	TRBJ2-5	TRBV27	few	CASSSAGTEETQYF	TGTGCCAGCAGTTCCGCTGGGACAGAAGAGACCCAGTACTTC
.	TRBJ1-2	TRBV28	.	CASSSGGGANYGYTF	TGTGCCAGCAGCTCGGGGGGGGGGGCTAACTATGGCTACACCTTC
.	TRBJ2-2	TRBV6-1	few	CASSEGTDTGELFF	TGTGCCAGCAGCGAAGGGACGGACACCGGGGAGCTGTTTTTT
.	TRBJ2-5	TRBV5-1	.	CASRRTLGETQYF	TGCGCCAGCAGACGGACCCTCGGGGAGACCCAGTACTTC
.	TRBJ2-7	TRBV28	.	CAGSDGYEQYF	TGTGCCGGATCAGATGGGTACGAGCAGTACTTC
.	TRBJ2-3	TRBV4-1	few	CASSHRLAASTDTQYF	TGCGCCAGCAGCCATAGGTTAGCGGCTAGCACAGATACGCAGTATTTT
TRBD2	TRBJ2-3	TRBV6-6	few	CASSTTGLPSGTDTQYF	TGTGCCAGCAGTACAACAGGGCTGCCTAGCGGGACGGATACGCAGTATTTT
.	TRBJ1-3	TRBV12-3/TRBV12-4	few	CASSPRGRGSGNTIYF	TGTGCCAGCAGTCCCCGGGGCAGGGGCTCTGGAAACACCATATATTTT
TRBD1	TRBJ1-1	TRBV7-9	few	CASSLHGQGNTEAFF	TGTGCCAGCAGCTTACACGGACAGGGGAACACTGAAGCTTTCTTT
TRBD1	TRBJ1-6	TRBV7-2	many	CASSSRQGGSYNSPLHF	TGTGCCAGCAGCTCCAGACAGGGGGGGTCCTATAATTCACCCCTCCACTTT
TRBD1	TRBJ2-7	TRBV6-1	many	CASSTSGTGRLEQYF	TGTGCCAGCAGTACCTCCGGGACAGGGAGACTCGAGCAGTACTTC
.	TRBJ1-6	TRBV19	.	CASSIPQSPLHF	TGTGCCAGTAGTATACCCCAGTCACCCCTCCACTTT
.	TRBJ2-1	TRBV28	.	CASSLSWGGNEQFF	TGTGCCAGCAGTTTATCTTGGGGTGGCAATGAGCAGTTCTTC
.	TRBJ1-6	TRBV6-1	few	CASSDRQDSPLHF	TGTGCCAGCAGTGATAGACAGGATTCACCCCTCCACTTT
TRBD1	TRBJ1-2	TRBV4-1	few	CASSQRQGVSPYGYTF	TGCGCCAGCAGCCAGAGACAGGGAGTCTCCCCCTATGGCTACACCTTC
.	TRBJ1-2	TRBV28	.	CASSFRNNYGYTF	TGTGCCAGCAGTTTTCGGAATAACTATGGCTACACCTTC
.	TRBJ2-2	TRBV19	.	CASSRVEGNTGELFF	TGTGCCAGTAGTAGAGTTGAGGGAAACACCGGGGAGCTGTTTTTT
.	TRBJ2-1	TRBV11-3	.	CASSLIGGEQFF	TGTGCCAGCAGCTTAATCGGGGGTGAGCAGTTCTTC
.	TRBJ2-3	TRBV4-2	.	CASSQWGTDTQYF	TGTGCCAGCAGCCAATGGGGCACAGATACGCAGTATTTT
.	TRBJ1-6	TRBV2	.	CASYKTSSGSSYNSPLHF	TGTGCCAGCTACAAGACTTCTTCGGGATCCTCCTATAATTCACCCCTCCACTTT
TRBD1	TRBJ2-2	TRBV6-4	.	CASSLTGDRGPGELFF	TGTGCCAGCAGTTTGACCGGGGACAGGGGGCCCGGGGAGCTGTTTTTT
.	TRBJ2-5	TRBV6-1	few	CASRPSAAGGGLQETQYF	TGTGCCAGCAGGCCTAGCGCCGCCGGAGGGGGGCTGCAGGAGACCCAGTACTTC
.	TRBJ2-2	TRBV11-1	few	CASSVWGASTGELFF	TGTGCCAGCAGCGTTTGGGGGGCCTCCACCGGGGAGCTGTTTTTT
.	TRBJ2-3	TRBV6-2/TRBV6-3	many	CASSYSTSTDTQYF	TGTGCCAGCAGTTACTCGACTAGCACAGATACGCAGTATTTT
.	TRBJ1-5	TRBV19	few	CASSIGRRSNSNQPQHF	TGTGCCAGTAGTATAGGTCGCAGATCAAATAGCAATCAGCCCCAGCATTTT
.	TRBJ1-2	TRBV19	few	CASSKQGGAYGYTF	TGTGCCAGTAGTAAACAGGGCGGAGCCTATGGCTACACCTTC
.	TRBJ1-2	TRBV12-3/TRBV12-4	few	CASSLRGPGVYGYTF	TGTGCCAGCAGTTTACGGGGGCCGGGAGTCTATGGCTACACCTTC
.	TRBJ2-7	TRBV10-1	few	CASSDGGSTYEQYF	TGCGCCAGCAGTGACGGTGGTTCTACCTACGAGCAGTACTTC
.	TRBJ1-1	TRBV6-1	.	CATYGGLTLNTEAFF	TGTGCCACCTACGGAGGGTTGACGCTAAACACTGAAGCTTTCTTT
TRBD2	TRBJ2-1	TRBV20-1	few	CSASGTSGSNEQFF	TGCAGTGCTTCCGGGACTAGCGGGAGTAATGAGCAGTTCTTC
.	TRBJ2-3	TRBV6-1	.	CASRPGTADKDTQYF	TGTGCCAGCAGGCCCGGGACGGCCGATAAAGATACGCAGTATTTT
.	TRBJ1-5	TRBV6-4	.	CASSHGVGNQPQHF	TGTGCCAGCAGTCATGGAGTTGGCAATCAGCCCCAGCATTTT
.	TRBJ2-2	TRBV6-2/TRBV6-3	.	CASSYSAGTIGELFF	TGTGCCAGCAGTTACTCGGCAGGGACGATCGGGGAGCTGTTTTTT
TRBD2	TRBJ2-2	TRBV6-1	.	CASSRTSGGTGELFF	TGTGCCAGCAGTAGGACTAGCGGGGGGACCGGGGAGCTGTTTTTT
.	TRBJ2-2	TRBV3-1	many	CASSPGTAYTGELFF	TGTGCCAGCAGCCCCGGGACGGCGTACACCGGGGAGCTGTTTTTT
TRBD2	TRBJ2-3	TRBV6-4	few	CASSDGNSGSTDTQYF	TGTGCCAGCAGTGACGGGAATAGCGGGAGCACAGATACGCAGTATTTT
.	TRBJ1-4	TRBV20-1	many	CSAVRPSTNEKLFF	TGCAGTGCCGTAAGGCCCTCAACTAATGAAAAACTGTTTTTT
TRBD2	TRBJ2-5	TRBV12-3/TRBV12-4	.	CASRLSAGGQETQYF	TGTGCCAGCAGGTTATCAGCGGGGGGCCAAGAGACCCAGTACTTC
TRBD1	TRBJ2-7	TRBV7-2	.	CASSWGQGGAYDQYF	TGTGCCAGCAGCTGGGGACAGGGAGGGGCCTACGATCAGTACTTC
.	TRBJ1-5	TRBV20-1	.	CSARIQGLNQPQHF	TGCAGTGCTAGAATTCAGGGGCTCAATCAGCCCCAGCATTTT
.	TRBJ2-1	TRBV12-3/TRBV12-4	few	CASNWGLGGGLNEQFF	TGTGCCAGCAATTGGGGTTTGGGGGGTGGCCTCAATGAGCAGTTCTTC
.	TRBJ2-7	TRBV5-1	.	CASSTQVAYEQYF	TGCGCCAGCAGCACGCAGGTAGCCTACGAGCAGTACTTC
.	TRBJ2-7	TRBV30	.	CAWSVEDGGSYEQYF	TGTGCCTGGAGTGTAGAGGATGGGGGGTCCTACGAGCAGTACTTC